This TCR beta chain comes out of a study of T cell repertoires in cytomegalovirus infection. Study details: A matching HLA type, together with CMV infection, was signaled by public TCR beta signatures.

The CDR3 has 17 residues. The germline V gene encodes CDR1 SGHVT and CDR2 SQSDAQ. The V segment lost 2 bases and the J segment 4 bases; nucleotides outside the gene matches: 11. MiXCR was run by TCRdb on the reads, yielding one entry per CDR3 protein. The sample contains nearly 650,000 distinct CDR3 sequences, approximately 25% of which appear only once. In the case of this clonotype: The antigen remains undetermined.

Points from the study as a whole: What dominated the ex vivo response were HLA-C-restricted CMV-specific TCR beta clonotypes. There were carriers of CMV plus the relevant HLA, and cumulative public TCR beta family frequency identified them.

Sample: CD8+ T cells from PBMCs. The receptor's source is a human donor in good health (CMV status not recorded). Some clones in this sample may be carry-over from other donors' samples. The chain uses TRBV7-4 and TRBJ2-1; TRBD2 matches at 7 bases. The CDR3 bases are TGTGCCAGCAGCTTACTGGGGTCAAGCGGGGAATACAATGAGCAGTTCTTC. Protein product: CASSLLGSSGEYNEQFF.